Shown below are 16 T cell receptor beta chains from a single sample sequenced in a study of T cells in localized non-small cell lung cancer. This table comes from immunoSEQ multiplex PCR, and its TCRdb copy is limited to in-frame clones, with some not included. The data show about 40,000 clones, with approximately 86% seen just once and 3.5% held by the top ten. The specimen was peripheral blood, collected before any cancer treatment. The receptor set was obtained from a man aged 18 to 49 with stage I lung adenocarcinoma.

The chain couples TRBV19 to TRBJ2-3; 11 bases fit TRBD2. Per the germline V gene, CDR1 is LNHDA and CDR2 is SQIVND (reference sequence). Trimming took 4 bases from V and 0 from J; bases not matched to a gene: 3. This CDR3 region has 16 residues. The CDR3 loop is CASSTTSGGSTDTQYF. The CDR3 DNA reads TGTGCCAGTAGTACCACTAGCGGGGGAAGCACAGATACGCAGTATTTT.

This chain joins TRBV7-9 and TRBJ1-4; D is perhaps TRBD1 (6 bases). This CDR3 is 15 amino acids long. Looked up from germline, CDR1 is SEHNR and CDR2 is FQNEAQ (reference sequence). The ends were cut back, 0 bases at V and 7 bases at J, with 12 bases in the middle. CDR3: CASSLAQGLIEKLFF. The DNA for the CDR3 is TGTGCCAGCAGCTTAGCGCAGGGGCTCATTGAAAAACTGTTTTTT.

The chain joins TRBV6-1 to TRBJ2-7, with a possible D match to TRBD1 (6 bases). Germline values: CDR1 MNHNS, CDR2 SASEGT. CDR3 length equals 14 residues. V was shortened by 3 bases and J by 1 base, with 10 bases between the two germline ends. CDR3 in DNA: TGTGCCAGCAGTGATCTACAGGGATCCTACGAGCAGTACTTC. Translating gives CASSDLQGSYEQYF.

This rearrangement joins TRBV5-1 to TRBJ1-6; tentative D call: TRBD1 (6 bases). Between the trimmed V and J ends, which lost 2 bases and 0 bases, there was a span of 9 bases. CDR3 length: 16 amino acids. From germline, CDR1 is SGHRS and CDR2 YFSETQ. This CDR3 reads CASSLQGSSYNSPLHF. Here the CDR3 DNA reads TGCGCCAGCAGCTTACAGGGAAGCTCCTATAATTCACCCCTCCACTTT.

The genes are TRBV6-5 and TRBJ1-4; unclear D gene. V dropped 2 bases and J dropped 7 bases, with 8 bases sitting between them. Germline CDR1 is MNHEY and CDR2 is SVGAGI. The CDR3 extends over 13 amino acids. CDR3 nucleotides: TGTGCCAGCAGTTACGACGGGATTGAAAAACTGTTTTTT. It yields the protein CASSYDGIEKLFF.

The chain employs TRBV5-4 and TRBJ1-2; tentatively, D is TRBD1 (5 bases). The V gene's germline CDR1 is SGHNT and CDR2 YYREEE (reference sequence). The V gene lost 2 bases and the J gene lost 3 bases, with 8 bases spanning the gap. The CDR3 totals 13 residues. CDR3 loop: CASSFSRDYGYTF. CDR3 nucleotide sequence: TGTGCCAGCAGCTTTAGCAGGGACTATGGCTACACCTTC.

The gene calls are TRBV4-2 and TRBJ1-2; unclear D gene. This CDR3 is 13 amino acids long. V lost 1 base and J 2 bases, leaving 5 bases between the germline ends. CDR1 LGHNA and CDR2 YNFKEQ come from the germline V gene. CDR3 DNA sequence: TGTGCCAGCAGCCAAGTCGAAAACTATGGCTACACCTTC. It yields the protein CASSQVENYGYTF.

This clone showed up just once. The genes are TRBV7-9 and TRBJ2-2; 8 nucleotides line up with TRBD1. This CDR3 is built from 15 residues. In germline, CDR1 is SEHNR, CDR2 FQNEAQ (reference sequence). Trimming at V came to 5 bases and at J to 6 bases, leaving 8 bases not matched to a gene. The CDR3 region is CASSNRDRQAGELFF. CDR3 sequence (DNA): TGTGCCAGCAGCAACCGGGACAGGCAAGCCGGGGAGCTGTTTTTT.

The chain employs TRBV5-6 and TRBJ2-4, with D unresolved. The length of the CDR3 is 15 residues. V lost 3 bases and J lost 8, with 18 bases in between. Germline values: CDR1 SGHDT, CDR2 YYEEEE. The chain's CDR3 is CASSSLGHLSDIQYF. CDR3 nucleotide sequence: TGTGCCAGCAGCTCCCTGGGCCATCTCTCCGACATTCAGTACTTC.

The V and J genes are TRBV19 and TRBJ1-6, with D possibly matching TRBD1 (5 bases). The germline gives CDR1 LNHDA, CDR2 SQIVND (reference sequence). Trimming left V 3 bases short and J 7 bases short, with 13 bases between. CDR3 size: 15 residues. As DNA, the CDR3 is TGTGCCAGTAGTATCGGAGGAGGGGTGAATTCACCCCTCCACTTT. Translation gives CASSIGGGVNSPLHF.

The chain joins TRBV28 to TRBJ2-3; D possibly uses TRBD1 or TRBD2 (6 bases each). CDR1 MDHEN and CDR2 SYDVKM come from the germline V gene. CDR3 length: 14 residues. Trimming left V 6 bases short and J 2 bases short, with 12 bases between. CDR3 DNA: TGTGCCAGCAGCGGGGGACACCCCACAGATACGCAGTATTTT. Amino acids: CASSGGHPTDTQYF.

This CDR3 reads CASSELWGSNEKLFF. Written as DNA, the CDR3 is TGTGCCAGCAGTGAATTGTGGGGGAGTAATGAAAAACTGTTTTTT. This rearrangement joins TRBV6-1 to TRBJ1-4; TRBD1 is a possible D gene (5 bases). V was shortened by 2 bases and J by 4 bases, with 11 bases between the two germline ends. The CDR3 is 15 residues long. CDR1 is MNHNS, CDR2 SASEGT, per germline.

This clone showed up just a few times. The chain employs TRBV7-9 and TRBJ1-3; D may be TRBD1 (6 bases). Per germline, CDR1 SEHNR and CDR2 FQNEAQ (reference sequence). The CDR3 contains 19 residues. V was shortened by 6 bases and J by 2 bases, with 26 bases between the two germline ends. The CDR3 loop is CASRRWTARTTGTGNTIYF. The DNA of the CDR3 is TGTGCCAGCAGGAGATGGACAGCGAGAACTACTGGAACTGGAAACACCATATATTTT.

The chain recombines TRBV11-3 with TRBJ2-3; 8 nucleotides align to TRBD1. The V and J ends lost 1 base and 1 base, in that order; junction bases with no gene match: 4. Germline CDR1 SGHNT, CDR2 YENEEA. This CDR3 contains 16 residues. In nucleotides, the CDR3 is TGTGCCAGCAGCTTAGGCAGGGGGCTAGGCACAGATACGCAGTATTTT. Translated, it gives CASSLGRGLGTDTQYF. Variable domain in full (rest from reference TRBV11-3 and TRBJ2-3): EAGVVQSPRYKIIEKKQPVAFWCNPISGHNTLYWYLQNLGQGPELLIRYENEEAVDDSQLPKDRFSAERLKGVDSTLKIQPAELGDSAVYLCASSLGRGLGTDTQYFGPGTRLTVL.

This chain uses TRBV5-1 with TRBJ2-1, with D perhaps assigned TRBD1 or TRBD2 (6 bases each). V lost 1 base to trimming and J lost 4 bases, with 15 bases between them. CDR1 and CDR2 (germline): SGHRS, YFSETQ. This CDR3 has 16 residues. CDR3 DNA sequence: TGCGCCAGCAGCTTGAACCCTTCGGGGGCGTACAATGAGCAGTTCTTC. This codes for CASSLNPSGAYNEQFF.

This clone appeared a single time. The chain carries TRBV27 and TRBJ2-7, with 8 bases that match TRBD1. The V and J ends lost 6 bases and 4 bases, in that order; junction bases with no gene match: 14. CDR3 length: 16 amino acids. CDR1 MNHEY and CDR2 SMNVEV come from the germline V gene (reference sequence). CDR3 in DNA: TGTGCCAGCAGCAAATCCCCGAGACAGGGGTTGTACGAGCAGTACTTC. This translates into CASSKSPRQGLYEQYF.